This T cell receptor (beta chain) was sequenced in a study of OX40 agonist ivuxolimab in advanced cancers. The overall study: Cohort: 80% to 85% men, mean age about 60, aged about 20 to 90. General study results and limits: Researchers did not determine the expanded peripheral T cells' antigen specificity.

V shed 5 bases and J shed 5 bases, with 18 bases lying between them. Germline V gene data show CDR1 as SGHVS and CDR2 as FQNEAQ. The CDR3 contains 15 residues. Sampling times: baseline, cycle 4 day 1, cycle 7 day 1. This clone is classed as medium-sized (0.01 to 0.1%). Antigen: not known. Sequenced by immunoSEQ multiplex PCR; TCRdb stores in-frame clones only, minus some. The sample has more than 45,000 clones, around 87% seen once; the top ten hold around 1.8%. Sequencing used CD4+ or CD8+ T cells sorted from blood, obtained in a trial of the OX40 agonist ivuxolimab. The clonotype comes from an adult with an advanced solid tumor such as melanoma, head and neck, liver or kidney cancer. J is TRBJ1-2 and V is TRBV7-8; D possibly corresponds to TRBD1 (6 bases). CDR3 residues: CASSRNTGGAYGYTF. The CDR3 DNA sequence: TGTGCCAGCAGCCGAAACACTGGGGGCGCATATGGCTACACCTTC.